The rows below give T cell receptor beta chains drawn from one sample of a study of vaccination effects on CD4 cells after COVID-19. For these receptors, no antigen is known. Libraries were prepared by immunoSEQ multiplex PCR; TCRdb keeps only in-frame clonotypes and omits some of them. Counted here are 40,000 to 45,000 clones, roughly 70% occurring once; the ten biggest clones make up roughly 25%. Sequenced material: CD4+ T cells from PBMCs cultured with HCoV-OC43 spike peptides, taken before COVID-19 vaccination. These receptor sequences come from a human donor who received a COVID-19 vaccine. Both conserved end residues are part of each CDR3. D genes are given only for firm matches. Expanded clones are given a class, and other clones once, few, many or no size at all.

clone size,J gene,V gene,D gene,CDR3 DNA,CDR3 protein
.,TRBJ2-2,TRBV4-3,.,TGCGCCAGCAGCCAAGATGGAGTTTCGTACACCGGGGAGCTGTTTTTT,CASSQDGVSYTGELFF
.,TRBJ1-1,TRBV14,TRBD1,TGTGCCAGCAGCCCAGGGGGGACAGCGGCTTTCTTT,CASSPGGTAAFF
once,TRBJ1-1,TRBV5-1,.,TGCGCCAGCAGCTCAGGGGCGAACACTGAAGCTTTCTTT,CASSSGANTEAFF
.,TRBJ2-5,TRBV19,.,TGTGCCAGTAGTATAGGGCCAGAGACCCAGTACTTC,CASSIGPETQYF
.,TRBJ2-1,TRBV4-2,TRBD2,TGTGCCAGCAGCCAAGTTTTACTAGCGGGGCACAATGAGCAGTTCTTC,CASSQVLLAGHNEQFF
.,TRBJ2-2,TRBV7-3,.,TGTGCCAGCAGCTTAGACACCGGGGAGCTGTTTTTT,CASSLDTGELFF
.,TRBJ2-7,TRBV6-2/TRBV6-3,.,TGTGCCAGCAGTTACTTACAGGGATACGAGCAGTACTTC,CASSYLQGYEQYF
few,TRBJ2-1,TRBV5-1,.,TGCGCCAGCAGCTTATCAGGGCTCCATGAGCAGTTCTTC,CASSLSGLHEQFF
.,TRBJ1-1,TRBV7-9,.,TGTGCCAGCAGCTTCTTGACGGTGAACACTGAAGCTTTCTTT,CASSFLTVNTEAFF
few,TRBJ2-2,TRBV10-3,.,TGTGCCATCCGGCCGGAGACCACCGGGGAGCTGTTTTTT,CAIRPETTGELFF